A single sample is the source of the 3 T cell receptor beta chains below, sequenced in a study of siplizumab effects on memory and regulatory T cells. The assay was immunoSEQ multiplex PCR, and TCRdb's table has in-frame clones only and misses some. The sample lists about 80,000 clones; roughly 94% were seen once. Sequenced input: CD8+ T cells sorted from blood. The receptors originated from a human donor in good health.

This sequence joins TRBV6-5 and TRBJ2-3, with 10 bases matching TRBD2. With V trimmed by 6 bases and J by 4 bases, 4 bases remained unmatched. The CDR3 consists of 14 residues. Per the germline V gene, CDR1 is MNHEY and CDR2 is SVGAGI. The CDR3 loop reads CASRLAGGPDTQYF. Here the CDR3 DNA reads TGTGCCAGCAGATTAGCGGGAGGTCCAGATACGCAGTATTTT.

The rearrangement joins TRBV29-1 to TRBJ2-2; D may be TRBD1 (5 bases). V was shortened by 7 bases and J by 3 bases, with 12 bases between the two germline ends. CDR3 size: 13 residues. Per germline, CDR1 SQVTM and CDR2 ANQGSEA. CDR3 protein: CSAVDSYTGELFF. The CDR3 coding sequence is TGCAGCGCCGTAGACAGTTACACCGGGGAGCTGTTTTTT.

The chain recombines TRBV7-8 with TRBJ2-7; 8 bases are a match to TRBD1. CDR1 is SGHVS, CDR2 FQNEAQ, per germline. CDR3 length: 12 amino acids. J lost 6 bases, V lost 5 bases, and 3 bases had no gene match. As DNA, the CDR3 is TGTGCCAGCAGCCAACAGGGGGGCGAGCAGTACTTC. Protein product: CASSQQGGEQYF.